Listed below are T cell receptor beta chains from one sample, sequenced in a study of shared clonotypes between healthy human individuals. Repertoires were generated with immunoSEQ multiplex PCR, while TCRdb's copy carries only in-frame clones and drops some. The table lists hundreds of thousands of clones, roughly three quarters of them singletons, with approximately 12% in the top ten. The sample was PBMCs. The origin of the receptors is a woman in her forties in good health. Some clones in this sample may be carry-over from other donors' samples. CDR3s include the opening cysteine and the closing phenylalanine or tryptophan. D genes are given only for firm matches. Rows may omit the clone size; those that give it use once, few, many or a size class.

15	-	TRBJ2-7	TRBV5-5	-	TGTGCCAGCAGCTTGGAATCTTATGGGAGTTACGAGCAGTACTTC	CASSLESYGSYEQYF
17	-	TRBJ2-3	TRBV28	TRBD2	TGTGCCAGCAGTTCCCACTCTAGCGGGAGTGTCGCAGATACGCAGTATTTT	CASSSHSSGSVADTQYF
13	-	TRBJ2-7	TRBV21-1	-	TGTGCCAGCAGCACCCGGGACAGGAACGAGCAGTACTTC	CASSTRDRNEQYF
15	-	TRBJ2-7	TRBV4-1	-	TGCGCCAGAAGCCAACAGGGAGCTCGCTCCTACGAGCAGTACTTC	CARSQQGARSYEQYF
16	few	TRBJ2-7	TRBV15	-	TGTGCCACCAGCAGAGATCGGGGCCGGCCTCCCTACGAGCAGTACTTC	CATSRDRGRPPYEQYF
14	-	TRBJ1-5	TRBV28	-	TGTGCCAGCAGTTTAGGACAGCCGTATCAGCCCCAGCATTTT	CASSLGQPYQPQHF
13	-	TRBJ2-2	TRBV5-1	-	TGCGCCAGCAGCGATGACTTGGGCGGGGAGCTGTTTTTT	CASSDDLGGELFF
15	few	TRBJ2-7	TRBV4-2	-	TGTGCCAGCAGCCAAGAGGCGGAGCCCCCCTACGAGCAGTACTTC	CASSQEAEPPYEQYF
11	-	TRBJ2-7	TRBV14	-	TGTGCCAGCAGCCGCTCCTACGAGCAGTACTTC	CASSRSYEQYF
13	few	TRBJ2-7	TRBV30	-	TGTGCCTGGAAACCGGACAGTCACTACGAGCAGTACTTC	CAWKPDSHYEQYF
11	-	TRBJ2-1	TRBV29-1	-	TGCAGCGTGAGAAGGGCTAATGAGCAGTTCTTC	CSVRRANEQFF
12	-	TRBJ1-4	TRBV29-1	-	TGCAGCGTTGAGGGAGGGGAGGAAAAACTGTTTTTT	CSVEGGEEKLFF
11	-	TRBJ1-2	TRBV27	-	TGTGCCACCGGAGACACCTATGGCTACACCTTC	CATGDTYGYTF
15	-	TRBJ2-3	TRBV5-1	TRBD2	TGCGCCAGCAGCACCGGGACTAGCCCGGGGGATACGCAGTATTTT	CASSTGTSPGDTQYF
15	many	TRBJ2-3	TRBV12-5	TRBD1	TGTGCTAGTGGTTTAGGGGACAGGGACCCAGATACGCAGTATTTT	CASGLGDRDPDTQYF
15	-	TRBJ2-1	TRBV5-4	TRBD2	TGTGCCAGCAGCCCCGGGACTAGCGGTGGAAATGAGCAGTTCTTC	CASSPGTSGGNEQFF
12	many	TRBJ2-1	TRBV14	-	TGTGCCAGCAGCCAAGTGGGGGTTGAGCAGTTCTTC	CASSQVGVEQFF
14	many	TRBJ2-3	TRBV7-6	-	TGTGCCAGCAGCTTAGTGCAGGGCACAGATACGCAGTATTTT	CASSLVQGTDTQYF
16	-	TRBJ2-1	TRBV29-1	TRBD2	TGCAGCGTGGGTTTACTAGCGGGAGGGCCGTACAATGAGCAGTTCTTC	CSVGLLAGGPYNEQFF
11	-	TRBJ2-7	TRBV28	-	TGTGCCAGCAGTTCTCTACGGTGGCAGTACTTC	CASSSLRWQYF
13	-	TRBJ2-7	TRBV11-2	-	TGTGCCAGCTCCCCGGGCAGCCCCTACGAGCAGTACTTC	CASSPGSPYEQYF
13	-	TRBJ2-1	TRBV4-2	-	TGTGCCAGCAGCCAAGCGACTCGGGCGGGGCAGTTCTTC	CASSQATRAGQFF
14	-	TRBJ1-2	TRBV4-1	-	TGCGCCAGCAGCCAAGGGGGACTTAACTATGGCTACACCTTC	CASSQGGLNYGYTF
15	-	TRBJ2-5	TRBV7-3	-	TGTGCCAGCAGCTTAAATCCGGGATCGGGCGAGACCCAGTACTTC	CASSLNPGSGETQYF
13	many	TRBJ2-1	TRBV5-4	TRBD2	TGTGCCAGCAGCTTGGGCGCGGGAGATGAGCAGTTCTTC	CASSLGAGDEQFF
17	few	TRBJ2-2	TRBV30	-	TGTGCCTGGAGTACCTCGGGGAGTCAATTTGACACCGGGGAGCTGTTTTTT	CAWSTSGSQFDTGELFF
14	few	TRBJ1-3	TRBV5-1	-	TGCGCCAGCAGCTTGGGGGGGTTTGGAAACACCATATATTTT	CASSLGGFGNTIYF
14	-	TRBJ1-4	TRBV6-1	-	TGTGCCAGCAGTGAAGGGCTTAGGTGGGAAAAACTGTTTTTT	CASSEGLRWEKLFF
15	-	TRBJ2-5	TRBV19	-	TGTGCCAGTAGTTCTAGCGAACACCCACAAGAGACCCAGTACTTC	CASSSSEHPQETQYF
13	-	TRBJ1-4	TRBV28	-	TGTGCCAGCCAGGGACTCTGGAGTGAAAAACTGTTTTTT	CASQGLWSEKLFF
18	-	TRBJ2-5	TRBV4-1	TRBD1	TGCGCCAGCAGCCAATTCGGGGGACAGGGGGCGGAGATGGAGACCCAGTACTTC	CASSQFGGQGAEMETQYF
13	-	TRBJ1-4	TRBV19	-	TGTGCCAGTAGCTTGGCCGCTAATGAAAAACTGTTTTTT	CASSLAANEKLFF
14	-	TRBJ2-2	TRBV19	-	TGTGCCAGTAGTCTCGAGTTCACCACCGGGGAGCTGTTTTTT	CASSLEFTTGELFF
12	-	TRBJ2-1	TRBV7-3	-	TGTGCCAGCAGCGACCTGCTGGGTGAGCAGTTCTTC	CASSDLLGEQFF
14	few	TRBJ2-7	TRBV29-1	TRBD2	TGCAGCGTCCGGACTAGCGGGACCCTGGGGGAGCAGTACTTC	CSVRTSGTLGEQYF
12	-	TRBJ1-1	TRBV28	-	TGTGCCAGCAGTATACGGACGTCCGAAGCTTTCTTT	CASSIRTSEAFF
19	-	TRBJ2-7	TRBV5-1	-	TGCGCCAGCAGCAACCCCGGGGCAGCGAGCGACCGACGCTTCTACGAGCAGTACTTC	CASSNPGAASDRRFYEQYF
11	-	TRBJ2-3	TRBV20-1	-	TGCAGTGCGGAGAACACAGATACGCAGTATTTT	CSAENTDTQYF
15	few	TRBJ1-1	TRBV28	-	TGTGCCAGCATGTTTGGGGGCAGGGCGAACACTGAAGCTTTCTTT	CASMFGGRANTEAFF
13	-	TRBJ1-3	TRBV29-1	TRBD1	TGCAGCGCGGGACAGACCTCTGGAAACACCATATATTTT	CSAGQTSGNTIYF
16	-	TRBJ2-4	TRBV6-1	TRBD2	TGTGCCAGCAGTGAACTGGCTAGCGGGAGTCTAAACATTCAGTACTTC	CASSELASGSLNIQYF
13	-	TRBJ2-5	TRBV2	-	TGTGCCAGCATTAGGGGGGCGGGAGAGACCCAGTACTTC	CASIRGAGETQYF
12	-	TRBJ1-1	TRBV28	-	TGTGCCAGCAGTTTTGGCATAAGTGAAGCTTTCTTT	CASSFGISEAFF
14	once	TRBJ2-7	TRBV5-1	-	TGCGCCAGCAGCTTCTCTCAGGGACTTGATGAGCAGTACTTC	CASSFSQGLDEQYF
14	once	TRBJ2-7	TRBV7-3	TRBD2	TGTGCCAGCAGCCCCGGGGGGGCTGTGAGCGAGCAGTACTTC	CASSPGGAVSEQYF
14	-	TRBJ1-2	TRBV6-4	TRBD1	TGTGCCAGCAGGAGGGGACAGGGGGCGGATGGCTACACCTTC	CASRRGQGADGYTF
15	-	TRBJ2-3	TRBV7-2	TRBD1	TGTGCCAGCAGCTCCCACGGGACAGGGGGCTTTACGCAGTATTTT	CASSSHGTGGFTQYF
13	-	TRBJ1-2	TRBV2	TRBD1	TGTGCCAGCAGTGAAAGGACAGGCTATGGCTACACCTTC	CASSERTGYGYTF
11	-	TRBJ2-7	TRBV5-6	-	TGTGCCAGCAGCTTCAAGTACGAGCAGTACTTC	CASSFKYEQYF